Each of the 21 T cell receptor beta chains below was sequenced from the same sample in a study of breast tumors, draining lymph nodes, adjacent tissues. A single record per CDR3 protein comes from TCRdb applying MiXCR to the multiplex PCR reads. The sample lists approximately 52,000 distinct CDR3 sequences; over 40% were seen once. Sequenced material: breast tumor tissue. The receptors were gathered from a female donor with breast cancer. Some clones in this sample may be carry-over from other donors' samples.

On this clonotype: No conserved phenylalanine or tryptophan ends this CDR3, so it is likely a read error. No DNA is shown, since the ends of the CDR3 on it are uncertain; the CDR3 is the one TCRdb lists. The V gene is TRBV4-1, the J gene TRBJ2-3; the table names TRBD1, a call not compared with the DNA. Germline CDR1 and CDR2: MGHRA and YSYEKL. The CDR3 is 10 amino acids long, termini counted. The CDR3: CASSLGQGGV.

In regard to this clonotype: One junction end disagrees with the germline gene, perhaps due to a read error. The chain is built from TRBV5-1 and TRBJ2-1; D uncertain. CDR3 size: 14 residues. Germline CDR1 and CDR2: SGHRS and YFSETQ. The CDR3 sequence: CVSSLAARYSEQFF. The CDR3 nucleotides read TGCGTCAGCAGCTTGGCCGCGCGTTACAGTGAGCAGTTCTTC.

This clonotype came up a few times. The chain recombines TRBV12-3 or TRBV12-4 with TRBJ1-1, with TRBD1 as a possible D gene (5 bases). The CDR3 sequence is 13 residues long. Trimming removed 3 bases at V and 6 bases at J, with 11 bases between. CDR3 loop: CASSFQGIAEAFF. The CDR3 region has the DNA TGTGCCAGCAGTTTTCAGGGAATCGCTGAAGCTTTCTTT.

By share, this clonotype counts as medium-sized. The chain carries TRBV7-9 and TRBJ2-5; D call uncertain. V lost 4 bases, J lost 2 bases, and 11 bases lay in between. CDR1 and CDR2 from the germline V gene are SEHNR and FQNEAQ (reference sequence). There are 14 residues in the CDR3. As DNA, the CDR3 is TGTGCCAGCAGCTCCCCACTCCAGCAAGAGACCCAGTACTTC. This translates into CASSSPLQQETQYF.

This clonotype was picked up one time. It is likely a read error, because the conserved phenylalanine at the end of the CDR3 is missing. The genes are TRBV15 and TRBJ1-5; D possibly corresponds to TRBD1 (5 bases). CDR1 and CDR2 from the germline V gene are LNHNV and YYDKDF (reference sequence). The length of the CDR3 is 14 residues. The CDR3 spells CATSREQVDQPQHL. The CDR3 nucleotides read TGCGCCACCAGCAGAGAACAGGTAGATCAGCCCCAGCATCTT.

This clonotype was detected ten times or more. This sequence joins TRBV4-3 and TRBJ1-6; no reliable D call. The CDR3 totals 16 residues. The germline gives CDR1 LGHNA, CDR2 YSLEER. V was clipped by 3 bases and J by 6 bases, with 15 bases between them. This CDR3 reads CASSHQRNRGNSPLHF. In nucleotides, the CDR3 is TGCGCCAGCAGCCATCAACGGAATCGGGGTAATTCACCCCTCCACTTT.

The V call is TRBV10-2, the J call TRBJ1-6, with D perhaps matching TRBD1 (5 bases). The CDR3 has 14 amino acids. Trimming removed 7 bases from V and 8 bases from J, with 15 bases in between. Germline loops: CDR1 WSHSY, CDR2 SAAADI. The CDR3 spells CASNRGQEDSPLHF. The CDR3 bases are TGCGCCAGCAATCGGGGCCAGGAGGATTCACCCCTCCACTTT.

This chain uses TRBV20-1 with TRBJ2-5; D gene ambiguous. Trimming pared 6 bases from V and 0 bases from J, leaving 20 bases between. Germline loops: CDR1 DFQATT, CDR2 SNEGSKA (reference sequence). The CDR3 is 16 amino acids. The CDR3 nucleotides are TGCAGTGCATCCTCGCCCAGCTACCTGTACCAAGAGACCCAGTACTTC. This gives the protein CSASSPSYLYQETQYF.

The chain carries TRBV2 and TRBJ1-2; D uncertain. V was shortened by 6 bases and J by 0 bases, with 14 bases between the two germline ends. This CDR3 region has 15 residues. Germline CDR1 is SNHLY and CDR2 is FYNNEI. The CDR3 bases are TGTGCCAGCAGATTGATTAGGGAAGCTAACTATGGCTACACCTTC. This encodes CASRLIREANYGYTF.

This clonotype has at least ten counts. This may come from a read error, since a much larger clone is one base off. The V call is TRBV15, the J call TRBJ2-5; D might be TRBD2 (5 bases). The CDR3 is made up of 17 amino acids. Germline V gene sequence: CDR1 LNHNV, CDR2 YYDKDF (reference sequence). The CDR3 DNA sequence: TGTGTCACCAGCAGAGGTCGGGGTAACAGCCTTGGGGAGACCCAGTACTTC. Its translation: CVTSRGRGNSLGETQYF. Supplemented by reference TRBV15 and TRBJ2-5, the full variable domain reads DAMVIQNPRYQVTQFGKPVTLSCSQTLNHNVMYWYQQKSSQAPKLLFHYYDKDFNNEADTPDNFQSRRPNTSFCFLDIRSPGLGDTAMYLCVTSRGRGNSLGETQYFGPGTRLLVL.

This chain links TRBV28 with TRBJ2-5, with no clear D. Germline V CDR1 and CDR2: MDHEN, SYDVKM. V was shortened by 6 bases and J by 5 bases, with 19 bases between the two germline ends. The CDR3 is 15 amino acids. CDR3 region: CASSHPGWKSETQYF. In DNA form, the CDR3 reads TGTGCCAGCAGCCACCCCGGGTGGAAAAGCGAGACCCAGTACTTC.

This clonotype was observed a handful of times. A much bigger clone sits one base away, suggesting this may be a read error. The rearrangement uses TRBV7-2 and TRBJ2-3; 7 bases are a match to TRBD2. Germline lookup yields CDR1 SGHTA and CDR2 FQGNSA. The CDR3 has 17 residues. DNA of the CDR3: TGTGCCAGCAGCTTAAATAGGCTAGCGGCTGGCACAGATCCGCAGTATTTT. Translation: CASSLNRLAAGTDPQYF.

As concerns this clonotype: Because the CDR3 is missing its conserved closing phenylalanine or tryptophan, this is likely a read error. The limits of the CDR3 on the DNA are not certain, so only TCRdb's listed CDR3 is given. The genes are TRBV6-6 and TRBJ2-5; the listed D gene, TRBD2, was not tested against the DNA. Germline CDR1 is MNHNY and CDR2 is SVGAGI (reference sequence). The length of the CDR3 is 12 amino acids, counting both ends. CDR3 residues: CASRLQTSGSYY.

This clonotype was observed many times. The chain carries TRBV14 and TRBJ2-6; TRBD1 matches at 7 bases. V lost 4 bases to trimming and J lost 1 base; unmatched junction nucleotides: 4. The germline V gene has CDR1 SGHDN and CDR2 FVKESK. The CDR3 runs 16 residues. CDR3 in DNA: TGTGCCAGCAGCCGGACAGGTTTTTCTGGGGCCAACGTCCTGACTTTC. It encodes CASSRTGFSGANVLTF.

This clonotype was counted only a few times. The rearrangement joins TRBV9 to TRBJ1-1, with TRBD1 as a possible D gene (5 bases). V was trimmed by 3 bases and J by 1 base, leaving 13 bases between them. Germline V CDR1 and CDR2: SGDLS, YYNGEE. CDR3 size: 15 residues. The chain's CDR3 is CASSGQGGGNTEAFF. DNA for the CDR3: TGTGCCAGCAGCGGGCAGGGAGGTGGGAACACTGAAGCTTTCTTT.

On this clonotype: Sequence at one end of the junction differs from germline and may be a read error. The rearrangement joins TRBV7-9 to TRBJ2-7; 7 bases map to TRBD2. CDR1 is SEHNR and CDR2 is FQNEAQ in the germline V gene (reference sequence). CDR3 size: 14 residues. The DNA for the CDR3 is TGTGCCCGCAGCGGGACGTGGAGCGGTGTCGAGCAGTACTTC. It encodes CARSGTWSGVEQYF.

As concerns this clonotype: Since a much larger clone is just one base distant, this may be a read error. The V and J genes are TRBV27 and TRBJ2-7; D tentatively fits TRBD1 or TRBD2 (5 bases each). V was pared by 1 base and J by 0 bases, with 10 bases between. This CDR3 is built from 15 residues. The germline V gene encodes CDR1 MNHEY and CDR2 SMNVEV (reference sequence). The CDR3 DNA sequence: TGTGCCAGCAGTTTATATGCAGGGAGCTCCTACGAGCAGTACTTC. Protein sequence: CASSLYAGSSYEQYF.

This clonotype was picked up many times. V gene TRBV7-6 combines with J gene TRBJ2-1; 14 nucleotides align to TRBD2. CDR1 is SGHVS, CDR2 FNYEAQ, per germline. The length of the CDR3 is 15 residues. V trimming: 5 bases; J trimming: 9 bases; junction bases outside the gene matches: 6. CDR3: CASSGGTSGRGEQFF. The CDR3, as DNA: TGTGCCAGCAGCGGGGGGACTAGCGGGAGAGGTGAGCAGTTCTTC.

This clonotype was recorded many times. The chain carries TRBV30 and TRBJ2-2; D uncertain. Trimming removed 0 bases at V and 3 bases at J, with 8 bases between. This CDR3 is 14 amino acids long. From germline, CDR1 is GTSNPN and CDR2 SVGIG (reference sequence). As DNA, the CDR3 is TGTGCCTGGAGTGTAGTATGGGACACCGGGGAGCTGTTTTTT. Its protein product is CAWSVVWDTGELFF. The full variable domain, rest sourced from reference TRBV30 and TRBJ2-2, is SQTIHQWPATLVQPVGSPLSLECTVEGTSNPNLYWYRQAAGRGLQLLFYSVGIGQISSEVPQNLSASRPQDRQFILSSKKLLLSDSGFYLCAWSVVWDTGELFFGEGSRLTVL.

The chain couples TRBV30 to TRBJ1-1; tentatively, D is TRBD1 (5 bases). Per germline, CDR1 GTSNPN and CDR2 SVGIG (reference sequence). The CDR3 consists of 13 residues. With 8 bases removed from V and 6 bases from J, the gap between germline ends came to 19 bases. The CDR3 sequence: CARERALGAEAFF. CDR3 nucleotide sequence: TGTGCCCGGGAGAGAGCGCTGGGGGCTGAAGCTTTCTTT. Drawing the rest from reference TRBV30 and TRBJ1-1, the complete variable domain is SQTIHQWPATLVQPVGSPLSLECTVEGTSNPNLYWYRQAAGRGLQLLFYSVGIGQISSEVPQNLSASRPQDRQFILSSKKLLLSDSGFYLCARERALGAEAFFGQGTRLTVV.

This clonotype has at least ten counts. The rearrangement uses TRBV28 and TRBJ2-7; D not resolved. The V gene's germline CDR1 is MDHEN and CDR2 SYDVKM. V was trimmed by 6 bases and J by 6 bases, leaving 12 bases between them. The CDR3 is 12 amino acids. The CDR3: CASSTPASEQYF. CDR3 nucleotides: TGTGCCAGCAGCACCCCAGCCTCCGAGCAGTACTTC.